This record concerns one T cell receptor beta chain sequence. Its matching antigen is unknown. Germline values: CDR1 LGHNA, CDR2 YSLEER. The CDR3 extends over 13 amino acids. Trimming took off 3 bases at V and 3 bases at J, with 8 bases between the two ends. Vbeta (60) and Jbeta (13) primers were used in the PCR. Here immunoSEQ multiplex PCR was the method, and the copy in TCRdb shows in-frame clones only, minus some. The table includes around 36,000 clones, around 81% detected once. The data stem from a study of cytomegalovirus exposure and HLA in healthy donors. Study-wide findings and caveats: A later look showed TCR association rates differing by HLA locus, highest for DRB1 and lowest for HLA-C. For cytomegalovirus status, the classifier reportedly gave diagnoses with high specificity and sensitivity. Apart from CMV serostatus, no immune exposure information was available. 150 or so TCR beta chains were listed as cytomegalovirus-associated.

V usage is TRBV4-3 and J usage is TRBJ1-2, with a possible D match to TRBD1 (6 bases). Sequencing was done on a sample of PBMCs. This receptor was obtained from a woman in her thirties or forties in good health and CMV-seronegative. The CDR3 DNA reads as TGCGCCAGCAGCCAGGGGGCGGACTATGGCTACACCTTC. Translated, it gives CASSQGADYGYTF.